Presented here are 12 T cell receptor beta chains from one specimen sequenced in a study of CD8+ T cells in alopecia areata. cDNA prepared by RNA extraction and subsequent reverse transcription served as the template for sequencing. Clones were read by immunoSEQ multiplex PCR, and TCRdb kept only the in-frame ones, dropping some. The repertoire consists of 180,000 or so clones, with 65% to 75% occurring once and the leading ten covering more than 9.5%. Material: CD8+ T cells sorted from blood, obtained at week 0. The source of these receptors is a human donor with alopecia areata.

This clone was seen more than once but under ten times. The CDR3 region is CASSVPWRATSTDTQYF. CDR3 bases: TGTGCCAGCAGCGTCCCTTGGCGGGCCACTAGCACAGATACGCAGTATTTT. The chain combines TRBV9 with TRBJ2-3; D perhaps matches TRBD2 (5 bases). CDR3 length equals 17 residues. Trimming took 2 bases from V and 0 from J, leaving 16 bases between them. Germline values: CDR1 SGDLS, CDR2 YYNGEE.

This clone has only one observation. The chain links TRBV6-5 to TRBJ1-1; 9 bases are a match to TRBD1. Germline CDR1 is MNHEY and CDR2 is SVGAGI. CDR3 length: 15 residues. The ends lost 6 bases at V and 3 bases at J; junction bases unmatched: 8. The CDR3 DNA sequence: TGTGCCAGCAGCAGCCAACAGGGGGCTTACACTGAAGCTTTCTTT. Its protein product is CASSSQQGAYTEAFF.

The chain links TRBV5-6 to TRBJ2-7; 9 bases line up with TRBD1. This CDR3 spans 14 amino acids. Germline trimming cut 2 bases from V and 3 bases from J; bases unmatched to any gene: 3. Per germline, CDR1 SGHDT and CDR2 YYEEEE. CDR3 DNA sequence: TGTGCCAGCAGCTTCGGGACAGGGCGCTACGAGCAGTACTTC. Translating it yields CASSFGTGRYEQYF. Using reference TRBV5-6 and TRBJ2-7 for the parts outside the CDR3, the full variable domain is DAGVTQSPTHLIKTRGQQVTLRCSPKSGHDTVSWYQQALGQGPQFIFQYYEEEERQRGNFPDRFSGHQFPNYSSELNVNALLLGDSALYLCASSFGTGRYEQYFGPGTRLTVT.

This chain uses TRBV7-9 with TRBJ1-1; no definite D call. CDR1 and CDR2 (germline): SEHNR, FQNEAQ (reference sequence). The CDR3 is made up of 12 amino acids. V was pared by 5 bases and J by 4 bases, with 8 bases between. CDR3 sequence: CASSTMATEAFF. The CDR3 nucleotides are TGTGCCAGCAGCACAATGGCCACTGAAGCTTTCTTT. Supplemented by reference TRBV7-9 and TRBJ1-1, the full variable domain reads DTGVSQNPRHKITKRGQNVTFRCDPISEHNRLYWYRQTLGQGPEFLTYFQNEAQLEKSRLLSDRFSAERPKGSFSTLEIQRTEQGDSAMYLCASSTMATEAFFGQGTRLTVV.

The gene calls are TRBV7-9 and TRBJ2-3, with D possibly called TRBD1 or TRBD2 (6 bases each). V was shortened by 1 base and J by 2 bases, with 13 bases between the two germline ends. The CDR3 length is 16 residues. CDR1 is SEHNR, CDR2 FQNEAQ, per germline (reference sequence). The CDR3, as DNA: TGTGCCAGCAGCTTAGAATCGGGGGCCTTCACAGATACGCAGTATTTT. Encoded protein: CASSLESGAFTDTQYF. The complete variable domain, with remaining parts taken from reference TRBV7-9 and TRBJ2-3, reads DTGVSQNPRHKITKRGQNVTFRCDPISEHNRLYWYRQTLGQGPEFLTYFQNEAQLEKSRLLSDRFSAERPKGSFSTLEIQRTEQGDSAMYLCASSLESGAFTDTQYFGPGTRLTVL.

The V and J genes are TRBV29-1 and TRBJ1-5, with 8 nucleotides matching TRBD1. Germline CDR1 is SQVTM and CDR2 is ANQGSEA. V gave up 6 bases and J gave up 0 bases; unmatched junction bases: 4. This CDR3 region has 14 residues. CDR3 nucleotide sequence: TGCAGCGTACAGGGGGAGGGTAGCAATCAGCCCCAGCATTTT. This codes for CSVQGEGSNQPQHF.

The J gene is TRBJ2-7, the V gene TRBV29-1; 9 nucleotides align to TRBD2. The CDR3 sequence is 13 residues long. The germline V gene has CDR1 SQVTM and CDR2 ANQGSEA. The V and J ends lost 4 bases and 4 bases, in that order; junction bases with no gene match: 5. As DNA, the CDR3 is TGCAGCGTTGTAAGCGGGGGGACGTACGAGCAGTACTTC. It encodes CSVVSGGTYEQYF.

The chain has TRBV13 and TRBJ2-4; the match to TRBD2 covers 12 bases. Germline-derived CDR1 and CDR2 are PRHDT and FYEKMQ (reference sequence). This CDR3 region has 15 residues. V lost 3 bases, J lost 4 bases, and 1 base stayed unmatched. The CDR3 coding sequence is TGTGCCAGCAGCTTGACTAGCGGGGGTAAAAACATTCAGTACTTC. Translating gives CASSLTSGGKNIQYF.

The V call is TRBV19, the J call TRBJ1-2; 9 nucleotides align to TRBD1. The CDR3 is 15 amino acids. Germline CDR1 reads LNHDA; CDR2 reads SQIVND (reference sequence). V gave up 4 bases and J gave up 3 bases; unmatched junction bases: 6. The CDR3: CASSSWTGEHYGYTF. CDR3 DNA: TGTGCCAGTAGTAGTTGGACAGGGGAGCACTATGGCTACACCTTC.

This clone was observed many times. V and J are TRBV6-5 and TRBJ1-2, with D tentatively TRBD1 (5 bases). The CDR3 totals 12 residues. Between the trimmed V and J ends, which lost 2 bases and 6 bases, there was a span of 7 bases. CDR1 and CDR2 from the germline V gene are MNHEY and SVGAGI. CDR3 bases: TGTGCCAGCAGTTACGTAGGGGATGGCTACACCTTC. Translated: CASSYVGDGYTF.

The chain recombines TRBV13 with TRBJ2-1; maybe TRBD2 (5 bases). The CDR3 length is 15 residues. V was clipped by 5 bases and J by 4 bases, with 15 bases between them. Per the germline V gene, CDR1 is PRHDT and CDR2 is FYEKMQ (reference sequence). Here the CDR3 DNA reads TGTGCCAGCAGCCTACCCAGCGGATCATACAATGAGCAGTTCTTC. This sequence encodes CASSLPSGSYNEQFF.

This clone came up a few times. The chain couples TRBV11-2 to TRBJ1-6; possibly TRBD1 for D (5 bases). Germline V gene sequence: CDR1 SGHAT, CDR2 FQNNGV. V was pared by 5 bases and J by 7 bases, with 15 bases between. This CDR3 region has 15 residues. As DNA, the CDR3 is TGTGCCAGCAGCCAGAACAGGTTCGGGAATTCACCCCTCCACTTT. It codes for CASSQNRFGNSPLHF.